The T cell receptor (beta chain) described here comes from a study of control samples from healthy donors and cancer patients. Trimming took 3 bases from V and 11 from J; bases not matched to a gene: 8. Germline assignment: CDR1 SGHVS and CDR2 FNYEAQ. The CDR3 has 13 residues. Clones were sequenced by immunoSEQ multiplex PCR, and TCRdb holds only the in-frame ones, with some missing. The data show roughly 150,000 clones, roughly nine tenths seen once. There are a few counts of this clone. The chain carries TRBV7-6 and TRBJ1-1, with 8 bases identical to TRBD1. Sequenced: blood. This TCR was sampled from a man aged 25 to 40 in good health. The CDR3: CASSFRQGSKAFF. The CDR3 coding sequence is TGTGCCAGCAGCTTCAGACAGGGGAGCAAGGCTTTCTTT.